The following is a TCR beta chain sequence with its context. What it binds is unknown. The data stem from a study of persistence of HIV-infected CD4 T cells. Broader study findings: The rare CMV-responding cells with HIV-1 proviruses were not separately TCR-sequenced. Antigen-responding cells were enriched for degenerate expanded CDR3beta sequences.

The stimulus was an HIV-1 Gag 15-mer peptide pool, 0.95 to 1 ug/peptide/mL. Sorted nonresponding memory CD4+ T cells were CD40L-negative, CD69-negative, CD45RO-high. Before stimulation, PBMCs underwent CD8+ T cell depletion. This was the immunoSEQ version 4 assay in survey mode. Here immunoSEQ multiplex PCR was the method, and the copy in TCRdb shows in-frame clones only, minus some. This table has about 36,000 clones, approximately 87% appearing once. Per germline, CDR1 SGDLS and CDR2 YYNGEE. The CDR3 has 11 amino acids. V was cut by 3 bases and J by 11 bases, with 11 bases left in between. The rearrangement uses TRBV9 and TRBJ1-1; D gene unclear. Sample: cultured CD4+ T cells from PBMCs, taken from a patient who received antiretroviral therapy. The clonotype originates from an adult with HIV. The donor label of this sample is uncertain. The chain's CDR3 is CASSATSPAFF. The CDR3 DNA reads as TGTGCCAGCAGCGCTACCAGCCCGGCTTTCTTT.